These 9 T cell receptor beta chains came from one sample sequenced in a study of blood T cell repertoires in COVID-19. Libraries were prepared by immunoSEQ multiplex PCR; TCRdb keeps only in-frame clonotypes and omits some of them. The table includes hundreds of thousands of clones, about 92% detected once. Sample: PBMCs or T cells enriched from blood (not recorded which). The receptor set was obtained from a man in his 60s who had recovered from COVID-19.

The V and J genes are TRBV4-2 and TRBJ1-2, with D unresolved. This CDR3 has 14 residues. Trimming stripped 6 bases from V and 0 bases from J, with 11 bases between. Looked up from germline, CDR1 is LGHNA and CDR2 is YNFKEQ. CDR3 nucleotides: TGTGCCAGCAGACCTAACGGAGCTAACTATGGCTACACCTTC. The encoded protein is CASRPNGANYGYTF.

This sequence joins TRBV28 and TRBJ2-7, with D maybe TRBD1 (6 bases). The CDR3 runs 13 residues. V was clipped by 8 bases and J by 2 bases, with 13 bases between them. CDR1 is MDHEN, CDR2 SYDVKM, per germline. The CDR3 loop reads CASVRTAPYEQYF. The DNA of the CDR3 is TGTGCCAGCGTACGGACAGCGCCCTACGAGCAGTACTTC.

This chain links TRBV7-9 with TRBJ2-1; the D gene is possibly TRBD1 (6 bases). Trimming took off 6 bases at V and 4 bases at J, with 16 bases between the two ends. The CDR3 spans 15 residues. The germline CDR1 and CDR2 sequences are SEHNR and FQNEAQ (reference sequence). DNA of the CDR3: TGTGCCAGCAGTTTCGGGGACACACGTTACAATGAGCAGTTCTTC. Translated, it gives CASSFGDTRYNEQFF.

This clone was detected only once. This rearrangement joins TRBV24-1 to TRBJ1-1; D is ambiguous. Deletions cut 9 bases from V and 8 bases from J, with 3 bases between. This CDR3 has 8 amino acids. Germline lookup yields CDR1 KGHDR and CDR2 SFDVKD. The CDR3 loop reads CATLEAFF. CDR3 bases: TGTGCCACCCTAGAAGCTTTCTTT.

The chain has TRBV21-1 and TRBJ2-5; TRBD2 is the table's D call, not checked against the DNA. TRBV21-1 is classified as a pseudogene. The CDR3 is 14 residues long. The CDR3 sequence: CASAKSAQQETQYF. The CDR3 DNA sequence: TGTGCCAGCGCTAAGTCCGCGCAACAAGAGACCCAGTACTTC.

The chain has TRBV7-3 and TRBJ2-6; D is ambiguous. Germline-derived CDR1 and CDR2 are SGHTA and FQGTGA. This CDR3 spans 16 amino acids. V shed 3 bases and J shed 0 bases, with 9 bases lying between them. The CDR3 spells CASSLSRDSGANVLTF. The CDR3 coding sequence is TGTGCCAGCAGCTTGTCGCGAGACTCTGGGGCCAACGTCCTGACTTTC. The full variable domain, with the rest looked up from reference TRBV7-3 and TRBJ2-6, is GAGVSQTPSNKVTEKGKYVELRCDPISGHTALYWYRQSLGQGPEFLIYFQGTGAADDSGLPNDRFFAVRPEGSVSTLKIQRTERGDSAVYLCASSLSRDSGANVLTFGAGSRLTVL.

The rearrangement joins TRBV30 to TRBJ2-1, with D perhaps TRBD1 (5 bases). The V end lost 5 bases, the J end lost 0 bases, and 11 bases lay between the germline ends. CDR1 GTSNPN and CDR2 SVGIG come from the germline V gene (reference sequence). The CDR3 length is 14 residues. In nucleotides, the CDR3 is TGTGCCTGGGCTAGACAGAGCTCCTACAATGAGCAGTTCTTC. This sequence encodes CAWARQSSYNEQFF.

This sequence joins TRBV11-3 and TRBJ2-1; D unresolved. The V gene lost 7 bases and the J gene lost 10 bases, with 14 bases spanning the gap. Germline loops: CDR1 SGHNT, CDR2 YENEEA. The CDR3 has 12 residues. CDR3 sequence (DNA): TGTGCCAGCACCCGATCTCTAACCGAGCAGTTCTTC. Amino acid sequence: CASTRSLTEQFF.

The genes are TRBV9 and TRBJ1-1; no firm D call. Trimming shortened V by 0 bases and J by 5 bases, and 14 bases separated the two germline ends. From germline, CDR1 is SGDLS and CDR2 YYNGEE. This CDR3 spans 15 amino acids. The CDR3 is CASSVDEGWFTEAFF. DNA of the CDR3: TGTGCCAGCAGCGTAGACGAGGGTTGGTTTACTGAAGCTTTCTTT.